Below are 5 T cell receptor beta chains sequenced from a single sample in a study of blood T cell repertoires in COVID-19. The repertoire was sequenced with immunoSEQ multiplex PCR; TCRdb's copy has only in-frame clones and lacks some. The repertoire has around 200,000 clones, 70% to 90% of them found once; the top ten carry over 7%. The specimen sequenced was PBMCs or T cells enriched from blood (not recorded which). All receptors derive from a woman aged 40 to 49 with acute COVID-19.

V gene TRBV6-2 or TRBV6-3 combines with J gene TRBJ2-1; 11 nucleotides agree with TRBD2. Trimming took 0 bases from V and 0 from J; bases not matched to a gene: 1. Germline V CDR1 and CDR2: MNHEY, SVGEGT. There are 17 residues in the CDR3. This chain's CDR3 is CASSYSTSGISYNEQFF. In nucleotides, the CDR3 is TGTGCCAGCAGTTACTCGACTAGCGGGATCTCCTACAATGAGCAGTTCTTC.

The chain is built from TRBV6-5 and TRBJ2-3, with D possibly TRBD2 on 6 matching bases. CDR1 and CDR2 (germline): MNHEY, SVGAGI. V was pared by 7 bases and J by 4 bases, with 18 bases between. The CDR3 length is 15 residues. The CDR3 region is CASMGLLGDPDTQYF. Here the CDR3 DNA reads TGTGCCAGCATGGGACTTCTCGGTGATCCAGATACGCAGTATTTT.

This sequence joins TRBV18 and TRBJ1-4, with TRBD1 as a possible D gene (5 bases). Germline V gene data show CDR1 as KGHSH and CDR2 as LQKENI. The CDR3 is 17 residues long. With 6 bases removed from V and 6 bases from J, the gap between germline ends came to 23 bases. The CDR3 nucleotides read TGTGCCAGCTCTCAGGTTCTTTCTGAGCAGGGCTATGAAAAACTGTTTTTT. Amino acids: CASSQVLSEQGYEKLFF. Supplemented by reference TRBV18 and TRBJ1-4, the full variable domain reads NAGVMQNPRHLVRRRGQEARLRCSPMKGHSHVYWYRQLPEEGLKFMVYLQKENIIDESGMPKERFSAEFPKEGPSILRIQQVVRGDSAAYFCASSQVLSEQGYEKLFFGSGTQLSVL.

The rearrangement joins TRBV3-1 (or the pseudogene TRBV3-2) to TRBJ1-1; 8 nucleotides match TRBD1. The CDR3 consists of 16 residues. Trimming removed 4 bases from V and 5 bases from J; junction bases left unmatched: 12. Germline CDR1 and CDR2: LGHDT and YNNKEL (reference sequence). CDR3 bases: TGTGCCAGCAGCCCCAACACCCAGGGGGCTCGGACTGAAGCTTTCTTT. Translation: CASSPNTQGARTEAFF.

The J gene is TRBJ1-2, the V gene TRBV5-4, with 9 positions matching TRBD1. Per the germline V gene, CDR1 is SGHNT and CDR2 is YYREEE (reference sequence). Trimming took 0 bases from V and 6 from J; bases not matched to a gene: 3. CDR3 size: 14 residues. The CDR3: CASSLDRGLDGYTF. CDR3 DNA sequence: TGTGCCAGCAGCTTGGACAGGGGGCTCGATGGCTACACCTTC.